The next 8 T cell receptor beta chains were all read from a single sample in a study of cytomegalovirus exposure and HLA in healthy donors. This PCR relied on a set of 60 Vbeta primers and 13 Jbeta primers. Clones were sequenced by immunoSEQ multiplex PCR, and TCRdb holds only the in-frame ones, with some missing. The sample holds 110,000 to 150,000 clones, approximately 81% seen once. The sample consisted of PBMCs. These TCRs come from a boy between 2 and 10 years old in good health and CMV-seronegative.

DNA of the CDR3: TGTGCCAGCAGCAAAGGACTAGCGGGGGGGCCCCTGGAAGAGACCCAGTACTTC. It yields the protein CASSKGLAGGPLEETQYF. The chain is built from TRBV13 and TRBJ2-5, with 15 bases fitting TRBD2. The length of the CDR3 is 18 residues. V shed 5 bases and J 3 bases; nucleotides not matched to a gene: 10. CDR1 PRHDT and CDR2 FYEKMQ come from the germline V gene (reference sequence).

This chain links TRBV2 with TRBJ2-2, with D hard to call. V lost 4 bases and J 4 bases, leaving 19 bases between the germline ends. The CDR3 contains 17 residues. The germline gives CDR1 SNHLY, CDR2 FYNNEI. Here the CDR3 reads CASSAETGRIFTGELFF. CDR3 bases: TGTGCCAGCAGTGCCGAAACTGGCAGGATCTTCACCGGGGAGCTGTTTTTT. The whole variable domain, remainder taken from reference TRBV2 and TRBJ2-2, is EPEVTQTPSHQVTQMGQEVILRCVPISNHLYFYWYRQILGQKVEFLVSFYNNEISEKSEIFDDQFSVERPDGSNFTLKIRSTKLEDSAMYFCASSAETGRIFTGELFFGEGSRLTVL.

The CDR3 loop reads CASSPPVRVEAFF. CDR3 in DNA: TGTGCCAGCTCACCACCGGTGCGGGTTGAAGCTTTCTTT. The chain recombines TRBV18 with TRBJ1-1; D unclear. Germline V gives CDR1 KGHSH, CDR2 LQKENI. The CDR3 contains 13 residues. Between the trimmed V and J ends, which lost 0 bases and 7 bases, there was a span of 9 bases. The full variable domain, with the rest looked up from reference TRBV18 and TRBJ1-1, is NAGVMQNPRHLVRRRGQEARLRCSPMKGHSHVYWYRQLPEEGLKFMVYLQKENIIDESGMPKERFSAEFPKEGPSILRIQQVVRGDSAAYFCASSPPVRVEAFFGQGTRLTVV.

The V gene is TRBV23-1, the J gene TRBJ1-5; tentatively, D is TRBD1 (5 bases). Being an ORF, TRBV23-1 has a function that is uncertain. The CDR3 is 14 residues long. The germline V and J ends were trimmed by 2 bases and 5 bases, with 10 bases remaining between them. CDR3 residues: CASSQGRVYQPQHF. The CDR3 nucleotides are TGCGCCAGCAGTCAAGGCAGGGTCTATCAGCCCCAGCATTTT.

The V and J genes are TRBV10-3 and TRBJ1-5; possibly TRBD1 for D (6 bases). The length of the CDR3 is 15 residues. Trimming stripped 6 bases from V and 7 bases from J, with 19 bases between. Germline lookup yields CDR1 ENHRY and CDR2 SYGVKD. This CDR3 is CAISAVSGEGQPQHF. In DNA form, the CDR3 reads TGTGCCATCAGCGCGGTCTCAGGGGAGGGGCAGCCCCAGCATTTT.

The chain carries TRBV6-1 and TRBJ1-1, with 7 bases matching TRBD1. The CDR3 sequence is 15 residues long. V gave up 5 bases and J gave up 4 bases; unmatched junction bases: 10. CDR1 MNHNS and CDR2 SASEGT come from the germline V gene. This CDR3 reads CASSTRTGLSTEAFF. The CDR3, as DNA: TGTGCCAGCAGTACCCGGACAGGACTGAGCACTGAAGCTTTCTTT.

This chain joins TRBV27 and TRBJ1-2; possibly TRBD1 for D (6 bases). V shed 6 bases and J shed 3 bases, with 11 bases lying between them. The CDR3 is 13 residues long. CDR1 and CDR2 from the germline V gene are MNHEY and SMNVEV (reference sequence). The CDR3 sequence is CASRGGVYYGYTF. CDR3 DNA: TGTGCCAGCAGAGGGGGTGTTTACTATGGCTACACCTTC.

This chain joins TRBV28 and TRBJ1-2, with D tentatively TRBD1 (5 bases). The V end lost 6 bases, the J end lost 8 bases, and 16 bases lay between the germline ends. Germline V lookup: CDR1 MDHEN, CDR2 SYDVKM. The CDR3 consists of 13 residues. The CDR3 loop reads CASSPPSGQGYTF. The CDR3 bases are TGTGCCAGCAGCCCCCCTTCAGGGCAGGGCTACACCTTC.